This TCR beta chain was recovered during a study of blood T cells in healthy people across ages (dated by TCRdb to about 2015). The study in broad terms: In model experiments, template switching captured roughly one uniquely barcoded TCR beta cDNA molecule for every two T cells. The donors were split into four age groups: young (average about 16 years), middle-aged (about 40), aged (more than 60) and long-lived (roughly 88). To track age-related changes in TCR beta repertoire diversity, the study relied on deep sequencing normalized with unique cDNA molecular identifiers. The study analyzed two additional independent replicas of 1 million unique cDNA reads from the same blood draw for two donors, one aged 18 to 30 and one aged 80 or older. To avoid experimental bias, donors of different ages were distributed randomly across sequencing lanes.

The roughly 42 donors, aged about 6 to 95 years, were systemically healthy Caucasian individuals from Russia. Around 10 milliliters of peripheral blood were drawn from each donor into EDTA-treated Vacutainer tubes. Ficoll-Paque density-gradient centrifugation was used to isolate PBMCs, with at least 7 million per sample. Total RNA was extracted from PBMCs with Trizol reagent, with at least 5 micrograms obtained per sample. The percentages of naive CD45RAhigh/CD27high T cells were determined by flow cytometry on a PBMC aliquot from every donor. The CDR3 covers 12 residues, taking in both the cysteine and the phenylalanine. CDR3 DNA only is kept here, 36 bases in frame from base 1. In the germline V gene, CDR1 corresponds to SQVTM and CDR2 to ANQGSEA. Trimming at the junction amounts to 4 bases on V and 2 bases on J, and the germline ends lie 6 bases apart. The method behind the library was 5' RACE. This sample was sequenced with an Illumina HiSeq 2500. The second PCR ran for about 7 to 11 cycles and used a J-beta primer mix along with a sample-barcoded 5' primer. Each TCR beta cDNA molecule received a unique molecular identifier from a template-switch 5' adaptor carrying 12 random nucleotides. At least 2.5 million CDR3-containing paired-end reads were obtained from each sample. The Mint cDNA synthesis kit, primed by a TRBC-specific oligonucleotide, was used to synthesize first-strand cDNA from all RNA. After uracil-DNA glycosylase treatment, a first 18-cycle PCR used universal primers M1SS and BC2_uni_R on all cDNA. The study's processing was this. Each sample was normalized by randomly selecting 1 million high-quality reads, each carrying a distinct molecular identifier. Reads sharing molecular identifiers were discarded rather than binned into consensus sequences. MiTCR, run with a Q25 quality threshold and the strictest error-elimination algorithm, handled CDR3 identification, clonotype clustering and error correction. A nonparametric unseen species model with Euler transformation was used to estimate a lower bound on total TCR beta diversity. TCRdb handled the public reads itself, with Q25 trimming in fastp and clone calling in MiXCR, and kept productive beta chains. Entries that share a CDR3 protein sequence are merged under the most common genes and DNA. TCRdb's processing, not the authors' own work, is the source of the V and J calls. The sample table records roughly 730,000 distinct CDR3 sequences; around three fifths of these occur just once. In total, the top ten clones hold roughly 25% of the sample.

General findings and caveats noted by the study authors: Estimates of total diversity from one million sequenced T cells were regarded as lower bounds and underestimates. As age increased, observed TCR beta diversity per million T cells dropped in a roughly linear way, and a significant reduction was already evident by age around 41. Observed TCR beta diversity correlated strongly with the percentage of naive T cells measured by flow cytometry. Donor CMV infection status was unknown, potentially confounding age-related changes in expanded clonotypes. Compared with the aged group, more naive CD4+ T cells, fewer expanded clones and increased TCR diversity were shown by the long-lived group, suggesting age selection. Since profiling was done on bulk unsorted PBMCs, naive and antigen-experienced compartments could not be conclusively compared.

In its sample, this clonotype was seen a few times. Its antigen specificity is not known. The input lacks base qualities; no much larger clone sits a single base away. The origin of this receptor is a middle-aged man in good health. The rearrangement combines TRBV29-1 with TRBJ1-5; TRBD1 is perhaps the D gene, given 5 matching bases. The sample was blood. The DNA reads TGCAGCGTTGTGACAGGCAATCAGCCCCAGCATTTT. It is translated as CSVVTGNQPQHF.